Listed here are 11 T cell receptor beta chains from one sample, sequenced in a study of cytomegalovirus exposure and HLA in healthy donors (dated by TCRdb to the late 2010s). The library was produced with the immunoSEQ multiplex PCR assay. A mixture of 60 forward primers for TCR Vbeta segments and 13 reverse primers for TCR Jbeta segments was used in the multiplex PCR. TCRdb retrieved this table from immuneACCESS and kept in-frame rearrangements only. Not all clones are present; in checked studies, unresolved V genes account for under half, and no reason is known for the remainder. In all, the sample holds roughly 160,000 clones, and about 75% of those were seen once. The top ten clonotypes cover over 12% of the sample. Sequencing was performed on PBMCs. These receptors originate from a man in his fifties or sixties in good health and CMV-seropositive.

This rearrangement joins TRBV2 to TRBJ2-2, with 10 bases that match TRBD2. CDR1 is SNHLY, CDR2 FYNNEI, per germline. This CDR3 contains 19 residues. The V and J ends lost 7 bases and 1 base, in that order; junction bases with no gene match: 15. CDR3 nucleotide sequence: TGTGCCAGCAAAGAAACCCTAGCGGGGGCGTCGATGAACACCGGGGAGCTGTTTTTT. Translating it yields CASKETLAGASMNTGELFF.

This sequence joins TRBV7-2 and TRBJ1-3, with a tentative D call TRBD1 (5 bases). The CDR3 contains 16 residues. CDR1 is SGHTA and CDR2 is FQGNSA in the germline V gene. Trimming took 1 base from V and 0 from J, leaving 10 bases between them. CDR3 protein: CASSLVGAPSGNTIYF. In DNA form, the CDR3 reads TGTGCCAGCAGCTTAGTTGGGGCCCCCTCTGGAAACACCATATATTTT.

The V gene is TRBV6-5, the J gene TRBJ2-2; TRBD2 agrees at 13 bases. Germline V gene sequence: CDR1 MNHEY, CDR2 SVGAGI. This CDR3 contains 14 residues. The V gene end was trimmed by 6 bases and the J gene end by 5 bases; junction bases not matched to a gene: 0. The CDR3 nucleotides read TGTGCCAGCAGACTAGCGGGGGGGACCGGGGAGCTGTTTTTT. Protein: CASRLAGGTGELFF.

The CDR3 protein is CASSLQGPNTGELFF. The CDR3 region has the DNA TGCGCCAGCAGCTTGCAGGGTCCGAACACCGGGGAGCTGTTTTTT. The chain carries TRBV5-1 and TRBJ2-2, with D possibly TRBD1 on 5 matching bases. The CDR3 loop spans 15 amino acids. Germline V gene data show CDR1 as SGHRS and CDR2 as YFSETQ. Trimming left V 1 base short and J 0 bases short, with 7 bases between.

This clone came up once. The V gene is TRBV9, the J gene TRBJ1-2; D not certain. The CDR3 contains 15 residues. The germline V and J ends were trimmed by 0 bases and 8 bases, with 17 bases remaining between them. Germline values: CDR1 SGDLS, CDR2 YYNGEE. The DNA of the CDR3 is TGTGCCAGCAGCGTAGCAGTAACAGAAACTTTCGGCTACACCTTC. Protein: CASSVAVTETFGYTF.

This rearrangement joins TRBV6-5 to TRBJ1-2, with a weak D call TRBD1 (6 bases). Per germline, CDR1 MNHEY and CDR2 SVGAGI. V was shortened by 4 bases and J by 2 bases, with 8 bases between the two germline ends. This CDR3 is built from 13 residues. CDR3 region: CASSWTENYGYTF. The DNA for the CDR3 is TGTGCCAGCAGTTGGACAGAGAACTATGGCTACACCTTC.

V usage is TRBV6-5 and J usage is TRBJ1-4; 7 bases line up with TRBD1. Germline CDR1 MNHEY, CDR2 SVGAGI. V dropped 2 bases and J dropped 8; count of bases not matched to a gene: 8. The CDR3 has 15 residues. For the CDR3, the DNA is TGTGCCAGCAGTTACGATGGGACAGTGGGGGAAAAACTGTTTTTT. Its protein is CASSYDGTVGEKLFF.

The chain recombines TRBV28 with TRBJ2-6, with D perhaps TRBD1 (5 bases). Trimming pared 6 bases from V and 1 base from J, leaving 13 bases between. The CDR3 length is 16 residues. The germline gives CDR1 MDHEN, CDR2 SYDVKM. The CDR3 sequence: CASRNRFTSGANVLTF. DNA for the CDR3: TGTGCCAGCAGAAACAGGTTTACTTCTGGGGCCAACGTCCTGACTTTC.

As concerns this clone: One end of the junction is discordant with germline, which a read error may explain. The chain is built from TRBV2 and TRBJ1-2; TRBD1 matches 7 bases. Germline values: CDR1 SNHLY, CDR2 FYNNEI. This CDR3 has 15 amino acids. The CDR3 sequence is CASREEDRPNYGYTF. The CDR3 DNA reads TGTGCCAGCAGGGAAGAGGACAGGCCGAACTATGGCTACACCTTC.

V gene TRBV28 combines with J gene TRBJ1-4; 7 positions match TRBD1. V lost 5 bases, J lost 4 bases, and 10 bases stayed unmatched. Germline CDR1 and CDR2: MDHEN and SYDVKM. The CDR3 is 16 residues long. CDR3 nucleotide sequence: TGTGCCAGCAGTCCTTTCACAGGGGCCGATAATGAAAAACTGTTTTTT. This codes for CASSPFTGADNEKLFF.

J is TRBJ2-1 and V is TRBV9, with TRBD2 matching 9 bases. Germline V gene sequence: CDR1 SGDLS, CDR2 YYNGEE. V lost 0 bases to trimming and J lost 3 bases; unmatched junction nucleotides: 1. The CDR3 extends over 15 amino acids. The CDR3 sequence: CASSVGLAVYNEQFF. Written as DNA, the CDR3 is TGTGCCAGCAGCGTAGGACTAGCGGTCTACAATGAGCAGTTCTTC.